This T cell receptor beta chain was recovered during a study of blood T cell repertoires in COVID-19. Across the whole study: T cells, B-cell-depleted T cells, or PBMCs provided the cDNA or gDNA that served as material.

Trimming removed 1 base from V and 7 bases from J; junction bases left unmatched: 7. The germline V gene has CDR1 SGHTA and CDR2 FQGNSA. CDR3 size: 15 residues. The method was immunoSEQ multiplex PCR; TCRdb's version includes in-frame clones alone and lacks a portion of them. The sample consists of 25,000 to 30,000 clones, roughly 88% of them appearing once. This TCR was sampled from a man between 65 and 85 years old with acute or convalescent COVID-19. The chain joins TRBV7-2 to TRBJ1-1, with 9 positions matching TRBD1. The sequenced material came from peripheral blood. The DNA of the CDR3 is TGTGCCAGCAGCTTAGGACAGGGGGGTTTAAGTGAAGCTTTCTTT. Amino acids: CASSLGQGGLSEAFF.